The 3 T cell receptor beta chains below all came from one sample that was sequenced in a study of quantifying T cell responses using KT2 cells. For the study at large: cDNA was made from DNase-treated RNA using alpha and beta constant primers.

The cDNA 3' end received a ligated oligonucleotide with a UMI. The first PCR ran 4 to 5 cycles with an equimolar RC1.1 and RC1.2 beta primer mix. Each CDR3 protein gets one entry after TCRdb re-called the UMI-ligation and nested PCR reads with MiXCR. In the table there are some 33,000 distinct CDR3 sequences, 10% of which are singletons. What was sequenced was PBMCs spiked with cells of the T cell clone KT2. These receptors all stem from a human donor.

This clonotype appeared a single time. V gene TRBV2 combines with J gene TRBJ1-2; a weak D match, TRBD1 (6 bases). The V end was cut by 0 bases, the J end by 7 bases, with 21 bases between. Germline loops: CDR1 SNHLY, CDR2 FYNNEI. The CDR3 consists of 17 residues. The CDR3 nucleotides read TGTGCCAGCAGTGAAGCTCTAACGGGACATACGGCGGCTGGCTACACCTTC. Its translation is CASSEALTGHTAAGYTF.

This clonotype came up many times. The rearrangement links TRBV18 to TRBJ2-1; 13 bases match TRBD2. This CDR3 is built from 16 residues. Losses at the gene ends were 4 bases for V and 6 bases for J; bases not matched to a gene: 6. The germline CDR1 and CDR2 sequences are KGHSH and LQKENI. The CDR3 bases are TGTGCCAGCTCACTTCAGACTAGCGGGAGGTCCAATGAGCAGTTCTTC. Translation: CASSLQTSGRSNEQFF. The full variable domain, its missing parts supplied by reference TRBV18 and TRBJ2-1, is NAGVMQNPRHLVRRRGQEARLRCSPMKGHSHVYWYRQLPEEGLKFMVYLQKENIIDESGMPKERFSAEFPKEGPSILRIQQVVRGDSAAYFCASSLQTSGRSNEQFFGPGTRLTVL.

The table lists this clonotype with a few counts. The V and J genes are TRBV12-3 or TRBV12-4 and TRBJ1-4, with 8 bases matching TRBD1. The ends lost 7 bases at V and 0 bases at J; junction bases unmatched: 7. CDR3 length: 16 residues. This chain's CDR3 is CASTNTGGATNEKLFF. The CDR3 DNA sequence: TGTGCCAGCACCAATACAGGGGGTGCAACTAATGAAAAACTGTTTTTT.